This passage covers 25 T cell receptor beta chains from one sample sequenced in a study of cytomegalovirus exposure and HLA in healthy donors. The PCR contained 60 Vbeta and 13 Jbeta primers. Method: immunoSEQ multiplex PCR; TCRdb's copy keeps in-frame clones and lacks some. The sample carries about 120,000 clones, around 77% recorded once. The sample consisted of PBMCs. These receptors were taken from a man aged 18 to 30 in good health and CMV-seropositive.

This clone was detected only a few times. V usage is TRBV10-1 and J usage is TRBJ2-3; 10 positions agree with TRBD1. The CDR3 length is 14 residues. Germline CDR1 WNHNN, CDR2 SYGVQD (reference sequence). The junction had 9 bases not matched to a gene; V was cut back by 10 bases and J by 5 bases. The CDR3 nucleotides read TGCGCCATCCGGACAGGGGGAGGGAGAGATACGCAGTATTTT. This codes for CAIRTGGGRDTQYF.

The chain has TRBV7-9 and TRBJ1-1; no firm D call. Per the germline V gene, CDR1 is SEHNR and CDR2 is FQNEAQ (reference sequence). V was trimmed by 5 bases and J by 11 bases, leaving 9 bases between them. The CDR3 sequence is 10 residues long. CDR3 in DNA: TGTGCCAGCAGCCCTCACGGGGCTTTCTTT. Protein: CASSPHGAFF.

The chain recombines TRBV4-1 with TRBJ2-1, with 10 bases matching TRBD2. Germline values: CDR1 MGHRA, CDR2 YSYEKL. Germline trimming cut 4 bases from V and 1 base from J; bases unmatched to any gene: 10. This CDR3 region has 18 residues. This chain's CDR3 is CASSLDTGLADSYNEQFF. The CDR3 bases are TGCGCCAGCAGCCTAGACACCGGACTAGCGGATTCCTACAATGAGCAGTTCTTC.

The V and J genes are TRBV7-2 and TRBJ1-1; D is unclear. The CDR3 sequence is 15 residues long. CDR1 is SGHTA and CDR2 is FQGNSA in the germline V gene. Trimming left V 1 base short and J 1 base short, with 10 bases between. CDR3 DNA sequence: TGTGCCAGCAGCTTAGTTCCACATTCGAACACTGAAGCTTTCTTT. Residues: CASSLVPHSNTEAFF. Full variable domain (missing parts from reference TRBV7-2 and TRBJ1-1): GAGVSQSPSNKVTEKGKDVELRCDPISGHTALYWYRQSLGQGLEFLIYFQGNSAPDKSGLPSDRFSAERTGGSVSTLTIQRTQQEDSAVYLCASSLVPHSNTEAFFGQGTRLTVV.

This chain joins TRBV4-1 and TRBJ1-5, with no clear D. The V end lost 0 bases, the J end lost 0 bases, and 9 bases lay between the germline ends. CDR3 length: 16 residues. Germline V gene lookup returns CDR1 MGHRA and CDR2 YSYEKL. In nucleotides, the CDR3 is TGCGCCAGCAGCCAAGAAAGCTCCTATAGCAATCAGCCCCAGCATTTT. This encodes CASSQESSYSNQPQHF.

This chain connects TRBV9 to TRBJ1-1; D is undetermined. The germline gives CDR1 SGDLS, CDR2 YYNGEE. The CDR3 is made up of 13 amino acids. Trimming shortened V by 3 bases and J by 1 base, and 7 bases separated the two germline ends. CDR3 bases: TGTGCCAGCAGCGCCGGGAGGAACACTGAAGCTTTCTTT. Translating gives CASSAGRNTEAFF.

This clone was detected once. The V gene is TRBV5-1, the J gene TRBJ1-1; 9 nucleotides align to TRBD1. There are 15 residues in the CDR3. CDR1 is SGHRS, CDR2 YFSETQ, per germline. The trim removed 6 bases at V and 0 bases at J, leaving 6 bases unmatched. In DNA form, the CDR3 reads TGCGCCAGCACCCGCGGGACAGGGCTGAACACTGAAGCTTTCTTT. As protein: CASTRGTGLNTEAFF.

This rearrangement joins TRBV7-6 to TRBJ2-5; 10 bases map to TRBD1. Trimming removed 5 bases from V and 4 bases from J; junction bases left unmatched: 7. CDR1 is SGHVS and CDR2 is FNYEAQ in the germline V gene. The CDR3 has 15 residues. The chain's CDR3 is CASSRSRQGAETQYF. CDR3 DNA: TGTGCCAGCAGCAGGAGCCGACAGGGGGCAGAGACCCAGTACTTC.

The CDR3 spells CASSSARDLGYGYTF. In DNA, the CDR3 is TGTGCCAGCAGTTCGGCCAGGGATTTAGGGTATGGCTACACCTTC. The chain is built from TRBV28 and TRBJ1-2, with D possibly being TRBD1 (5 bases). Trimming cost V 4 bases and J 5 bases, with 17 bases left between them. Per germline, CDR1 MDHEN and CDR2 SYDVKM. The CDR3 loop spans 15 amino acids.

J is TRBJ2-1 and V is TRBV9; 9 positions match TRBD1. Trimming at V came to 0 bases and at J to 1 base, leaving 2 bases not matched to a gene. The CDR3 spans 16 residues. The germline V gene has CDR1 SGDLS and CDR2 YYNGEE. The CDR3 loop reads CASSVAGQGSYNEQFF. The DNA for the CDR3 is TGTGCCAGCAGCGTAGCGGGACAGGGTTCCTACAATGAGCAGTTCTTC.

The genes are TRBV10-3 and TRBJ1-2; 8 nucleotides line up with TRBD1. This CDR3 is built from 19 residues. The V and J ends lost 6 bases and 0 bases, in that order; junction bases with no gene match: 18. CDR1 and CDR2 (germline): ENHRY, SYGVKD. The CDR3 sequence is CAIRGDVKVRTGPNYGYTF. DNA for the CDR3: TGTGCCATCAGGGGGGACGTAAAGGTCCGGACAGGGCCTAACTATGGCTACACCTTC.

The rearrangement links TRBV7-6 to TRBJ2-2, with a weak D call TRBD1 (5 bases). Germline-derived CDR1 and CDR2 are SGHVS and FNYEAQ. V was cut by 5 bases and J by 2 bases, with 15 bases left in between. The CDR3 loop spans 16 amino acids. In DNA, the CDR3 is TGTGCCAGCAGCCCCGAACAGGACCTTAACACCGGGGAGCTGTTTTTT. This sequence encodes CASSPEQDLNTGELFF.

The chain is built from TRBV15 and TRBJ2-7; D might be TRBD2 (7 bases). This CDR3 has 18 amino acids. V lost 0 bases and J lost 0, with 18 bases in between. Germline values: CDR1 LNHNV, CDR2 YYDKDF (reference sequence). The CDR3 sequence is CATSRDWGTAGASYEQYF. In DNA form, the CDR3 reads TGTGCCACCAGCAGAGATTGGGGTACGGCGGGGGCCTCCTACGAGCAGTACTTC.

This sequence joins TRBV13 and TRBJ2-7; 9 bases are a match to TRBD1. J lost 6 bases, V lost 5 bases, and 11 bases had no gene match. Germline CDR1 is PRHDT and CDR2 is FYEKMQ (reference sequence). The CDR3 has 15 residues. The CDR3 DNA reads TGTGCCAGCAGCAGGACAGGGGTTGGCTCAGGCGAGCAGTACTTC. Its protein product is CASSRTGVGSGEQYF.

The chain has TRBV18 and TRBJ1-2; no definite D call. CDR3 length equals 13 residues. Trimming removed 2 bases from V and 8 bases from J, with 12 bases in between. The germline gives CDR1 KGHSH, CDR2 LQKENI. CDR3 bases: TGTGCCAGCTCACCATTCCAGGATAAAGGCTACACCTTC. Amino acids: CASSPFQDKGYTF.

The chain couples TRBV6-4 to TRBJ2-1; 8 bases fit TRBD2. Trimming took 4 bases from V and 4 from J; bases not matched to a gene: 9. The CDR3 totals 16 residues. Germline V gene lookup returns CDR1 MRHNA and CDR2 SNTAGT. This chain's CDR3 is CASSGASGLDYNEQFF. CDR3 DNA: TGTGCCAGCAGTGGAGCTAGCGGGTTGGATTACAATGAGCAGTTCTTC.

The gene calls are TRBV27 and TRBJ2-1; maybe TRBD2 (6 bases). V was pared by 4 bases and J by 1 base, with 17 bases between. The CDR3 covers 17 residues. CDR1 is MNHEY and CDR2 is SMNVEV in the germline V gene (reference sequence). The CDR3 DNA reads TGTGCCAGCAGTTATCTCACTAGAGGGACTTCCTACAATGAGCAGTTCTTC. The encoded protein is CASSYLTRGTSYNEQFF.

The V gene is TRBV30, the J gene TRBJ2-7, with TRBD1 identical over 8 bases. Trimming took 4 bases from V and 0 from J; bases not matched to a gene: 11. Germline V gene lookup returns CDR1 GTSNPN and CDR2 SVGIG (reference sequence). The CDR3 covers 16 residues. The CDR3 region has the DNA TGTGCCTGGAACCGCCCAGGGACAGGAAACTCCTACGAGCAGTACTTC. Protein sequence: CAWNRPGTGNSYEQYF.

J is TRBJ1-6 and V is TRBV28, with a weak D call TRBD1 (6 bases). The length of the CDR3 is 13 residues. Trimming took 5 bases from V and 7 from J, leaving 9 bases between them. The V gene's germline CDR1 is MDHEN and CDR2 SYDVKM. The CDR3 spells CASSRGWNSPLHF. CDR3 coding DNA: TGTGCCAGCAGTAGGGGGTGGAATTCACCCCTCCACTTT. The full variable domain, in which reference TRBV28 and TRBJ1-6 provide the parts outside the CDR3, is DVKVTQSSRYLVKRTGEKVFLECVQDMDHENMFWYRQDPGLGLRLIYFSYDVKMKEKGDIPEGYSVSREKKERFSLILESASTNQTSMYLCASSRGWNSPLHFGNGTRLTVT.

The V and J genes are TRBV5-1 and TRBJ2-5; the match to TRBD2 covers 7 bases. TRBJ2-7 explains the end of the DNA better; the J call may be wrong. Germline lookup yields CDR1 SGHRS and CDR2 YFSETQ. CDR3 length equals 14 residues. The CDR3 is CASSPSGLPYEQYF. The CDR3 DNA follows: TGCGCCAGCAGCCCTAGCGGCCTCCCCTACGAGCAGTACTTC.

The V gene is TRBV30, the J gene TRBJ2-7, with 8 bases fitting TRBD2. Germline V gene data show CDR1 as GTSNPN and CDR2 as SVGIG (reference sequence). Losses at the gene ends were 3 bases for V and 7 bases for J; bases not matched to a gene: 2. The CDR3 is 11 amino acids. This chain's CDR3 is CAWSRGGEQYF. CDR3 in DNA: TGTGCCTGGAGCCGGGGGGGGGAGCAGTACTTC.

This chain uses TRBV30 with TRBJ2-5; D unresolved. V dropped 1 base and J dropped 3 bases, with 18 bases sitting between them. The CDR3 runs to 16 residues. The germline gives CDR1 GTSNPN, CDR2 SVGIG (reference sequence). The CDR3 sequence is CAWSAFTNRPKETQYF. CDR3 in DNA: TGTGCCTGGAGTGCATTTACTAATAGGCCAAAAGAGACCCAGTACTTC.

Only a few counts were recorded for this clone. The chain joins TRBV30 to TRBJ2-1; TRBD1 aligns across 11 bases. Germline V gives CDR1 GTSNPN, CDR2 SVGIG (reference sequence). This CDR3 comprises 15 residues. After removal of 3 bases from V and 9 bases from J, the junction contained 10 bases not matched to a gene. CDR3 DNA: TGTGCCTGGAGGGCTGGACAGGGGGCTTCTCTTGAGCAGTTCTTC. Its translation is CAWRAGQGASLEQFF.

This clone has more than one count but fewer than ten. CDR3 region: CATSRAGTEYNEQFF. In DNA, the CDR3 is TGTGCCACCAGCAGAGCCGGGACAGAGTACAATGAGCAGTTCTTC. The rearrangement uses TRBV15 and TRBJ2-1, with 7 nucleotides matching TRBD1. Per the germline V gene, CDR1 is LNHNV and CDR2 is YYDKDF (reference sequence). The CDR3 extends over 15 amino acids. V was clipped by 1 base and J by 4 bases; unmatched bases: 4.

This clone was seen only a few times. V usage is TRBV11-3 and J usage is TRBJ2-3; possible D gene TRBD2, 5 bases. Trimming took 5 bases from V and 0 from J, leaving 9 bases between them. Per the germline V gene, CDR1 is SGHNT and CDR2 is YENEEA. The CDR3 runs 14 residues. The CDR3 DNA is TGTGCCAGCAGCCCCCGGACTAGCACAGATACGCAGTATTTT. Its translation: CASSPRTSTDTQYF.